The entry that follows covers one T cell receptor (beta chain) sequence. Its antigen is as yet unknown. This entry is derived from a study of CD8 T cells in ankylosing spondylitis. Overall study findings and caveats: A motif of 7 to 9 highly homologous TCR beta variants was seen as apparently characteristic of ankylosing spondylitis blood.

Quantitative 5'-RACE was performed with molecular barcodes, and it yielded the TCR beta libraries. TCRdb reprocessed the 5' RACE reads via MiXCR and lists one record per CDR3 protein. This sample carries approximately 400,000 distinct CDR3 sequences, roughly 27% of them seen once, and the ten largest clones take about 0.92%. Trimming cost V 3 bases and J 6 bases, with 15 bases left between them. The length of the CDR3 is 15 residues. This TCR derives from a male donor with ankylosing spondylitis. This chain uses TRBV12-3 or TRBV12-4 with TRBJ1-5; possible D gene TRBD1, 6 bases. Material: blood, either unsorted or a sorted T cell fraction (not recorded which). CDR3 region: CASSFMGGEGQPQHF. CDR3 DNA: TGTGCCAGCAGTTTTATGGGGGGCGAGGGTCAGCCCCAGCATTTT.